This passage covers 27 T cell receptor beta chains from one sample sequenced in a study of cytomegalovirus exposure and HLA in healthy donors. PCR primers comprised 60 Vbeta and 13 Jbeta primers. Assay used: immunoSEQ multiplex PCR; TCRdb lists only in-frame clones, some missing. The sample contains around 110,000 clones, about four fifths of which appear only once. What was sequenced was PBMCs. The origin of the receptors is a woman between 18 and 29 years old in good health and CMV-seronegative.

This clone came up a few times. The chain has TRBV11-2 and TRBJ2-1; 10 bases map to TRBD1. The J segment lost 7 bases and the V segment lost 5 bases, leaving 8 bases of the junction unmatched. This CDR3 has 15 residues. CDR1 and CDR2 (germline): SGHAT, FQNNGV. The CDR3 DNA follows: TGTGCCAGCAGCCCCAGACAGGGGGCGCGAAATGAGCAGTTCTTC. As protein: CASSPRQGARNEQFF.

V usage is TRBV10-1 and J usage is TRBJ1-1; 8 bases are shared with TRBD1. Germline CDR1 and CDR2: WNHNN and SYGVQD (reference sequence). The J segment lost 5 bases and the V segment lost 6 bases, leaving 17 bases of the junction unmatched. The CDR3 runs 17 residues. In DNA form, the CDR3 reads TGCGCCAGCAGCTCGAGGACAGGGAGCCCTAATAGGACTGAAGCTTTCTTT. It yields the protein CASSSRTGSPNRTEAFF.

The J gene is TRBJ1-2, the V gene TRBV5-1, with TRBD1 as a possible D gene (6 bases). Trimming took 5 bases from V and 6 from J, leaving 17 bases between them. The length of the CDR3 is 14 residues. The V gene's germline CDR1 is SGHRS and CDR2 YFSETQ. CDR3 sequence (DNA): TGCGCCAGCAGTCCTACAGGGTACGGCGATGGCTACACCTTC. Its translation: CASSPTGYGDGYTF.

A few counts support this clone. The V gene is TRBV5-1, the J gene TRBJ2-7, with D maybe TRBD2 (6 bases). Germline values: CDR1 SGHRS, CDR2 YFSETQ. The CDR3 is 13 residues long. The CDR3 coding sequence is TGCGCCAGAAGCTGGACTAAGTCCTACGAGCAGTACGTC. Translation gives CARSWTKSYEQYV.

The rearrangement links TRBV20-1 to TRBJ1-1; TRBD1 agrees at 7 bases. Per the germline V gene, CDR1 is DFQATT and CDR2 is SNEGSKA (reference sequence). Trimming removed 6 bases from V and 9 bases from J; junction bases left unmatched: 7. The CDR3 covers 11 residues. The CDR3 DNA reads TGCAGTGCGGGCCCGGGACAGAAAGCTTTCTTT. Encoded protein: CSAGPGQKAFF.

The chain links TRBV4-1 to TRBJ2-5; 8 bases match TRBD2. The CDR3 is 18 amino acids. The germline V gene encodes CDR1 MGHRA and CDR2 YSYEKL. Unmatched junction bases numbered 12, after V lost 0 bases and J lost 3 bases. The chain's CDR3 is CASSQDGSGVKIKETQYF. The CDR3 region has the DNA TGCGCCAGCAGCCAAGATGGTAGCGGGGTGAAGATCAAAGAGACCCAGTACTTC.

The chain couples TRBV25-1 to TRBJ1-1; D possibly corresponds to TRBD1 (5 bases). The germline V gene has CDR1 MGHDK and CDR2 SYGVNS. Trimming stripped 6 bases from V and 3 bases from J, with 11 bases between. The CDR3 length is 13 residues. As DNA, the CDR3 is TGTGCCAGCAGGGGGCTGGCGGACACTGAAGCTTTCTTT. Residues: CASRGLADTEAFF.

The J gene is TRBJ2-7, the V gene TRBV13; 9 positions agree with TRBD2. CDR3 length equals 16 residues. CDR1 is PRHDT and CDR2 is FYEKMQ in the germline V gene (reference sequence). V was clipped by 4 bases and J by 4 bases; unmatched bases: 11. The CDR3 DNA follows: TGTGCCAGCAGCTGGCGGGGGGGCTTGAATGAATACGAGCAGTACTTC. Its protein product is CASSWRGGLNEYEQYF.

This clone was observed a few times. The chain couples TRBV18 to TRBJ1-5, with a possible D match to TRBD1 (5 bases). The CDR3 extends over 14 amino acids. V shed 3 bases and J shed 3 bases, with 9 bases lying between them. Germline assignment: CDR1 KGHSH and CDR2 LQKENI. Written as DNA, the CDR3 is TGTGCCAGCTCACCCGACAGTTCCAATCAGCCCCAGCATTTT. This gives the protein CASSPDSSNQPQHF. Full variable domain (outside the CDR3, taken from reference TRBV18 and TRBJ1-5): NAGVMQNPRHLVRRRGQEARLRCSPMKGHSHVYWYRQLPEEGLKFMVYLQKENIIDESGMPKERFSAEFPKEGPSILRIQQVVRGDSAAYFCASSPDSSNQPQHFGDGTRLSIL.

The CDR3 DNA is TGCGCCAGCAGCCGACAGGGCCCCACTGAAGCTTTCTTT. Translated, it gives CASSRQGPTEAFF. This sequence joins TRBV5-1 and TRBJ1-1; 7 positions match TRBD1. J gave up 4 bases and V 4 bases, and 4 bases lay outside the gene matches. From germline, CDR1 is SGHRS and CDR2 YFSETQ. This CDR3 is built from 13 residues.

The CDR3 sequence: CASSFGGASTGELFF. The CDR3 bases are TGCGCCAGCAGCTTCGGCGGGGCTTCGACCGGGGAGCTGTTTTTT. The chain joins TRBV5-1 to TRBJ2-2; weak D call: TRBD2 (6 bases). CDR3 length equals 15 residues. Germline CDR1 and CDR2: SGHRS and YFSETQ. V lost 2 bases to trimming and J lost 5 bases, with 13 bases between them.

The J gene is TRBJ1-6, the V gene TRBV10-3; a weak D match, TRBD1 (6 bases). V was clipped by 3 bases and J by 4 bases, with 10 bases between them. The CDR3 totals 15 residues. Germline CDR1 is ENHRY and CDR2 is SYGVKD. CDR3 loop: CAISDAGAYNSPLHF. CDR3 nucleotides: TGTGCCATCAGTGACGCGGGGGCTTATAATTCACCCCTCCACTTT.

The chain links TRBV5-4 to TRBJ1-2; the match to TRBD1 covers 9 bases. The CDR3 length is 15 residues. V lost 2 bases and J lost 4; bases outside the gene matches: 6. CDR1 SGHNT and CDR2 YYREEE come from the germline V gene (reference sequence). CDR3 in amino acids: CASSFAGQGIYGYTF. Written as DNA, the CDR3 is TGTGCCAGCAGCTTCGCGGGACAGGGAATCTATGGCTACACCTTC. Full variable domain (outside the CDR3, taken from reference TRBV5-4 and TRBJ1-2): ETGVTQSPTHLIKTRGQQVTLRCSSQSGHNTVSWYQQALGQGPQFIFQYYREEENGRGNFPPRFSGLQFPNYSSELNVNALELDDSALYLCASSFAGQGIYGYTFGSGTRLTVV.

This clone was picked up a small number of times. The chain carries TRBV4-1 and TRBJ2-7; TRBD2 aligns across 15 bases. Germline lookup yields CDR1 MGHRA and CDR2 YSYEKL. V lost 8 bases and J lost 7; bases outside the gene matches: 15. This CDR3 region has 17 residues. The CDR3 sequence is CASGTIWTSGGAPEQYF. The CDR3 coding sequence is TGCGCCAGCGGGACAATTTGGACTAGCGGGGGGGCGCCTGAGCAGTACTTC.

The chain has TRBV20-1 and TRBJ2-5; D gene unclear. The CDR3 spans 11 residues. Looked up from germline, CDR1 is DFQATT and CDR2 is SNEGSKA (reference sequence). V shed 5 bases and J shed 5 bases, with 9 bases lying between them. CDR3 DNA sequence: TGCAGTGCTCCTATGAGGGAGACCCAGTACTTC. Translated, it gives CSAPMRETQYF.

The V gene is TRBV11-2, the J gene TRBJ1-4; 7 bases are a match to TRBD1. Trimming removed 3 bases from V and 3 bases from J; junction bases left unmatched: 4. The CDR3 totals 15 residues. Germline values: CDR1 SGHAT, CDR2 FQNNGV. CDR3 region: CASSLHRGSNEKLFF. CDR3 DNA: TGTGCCAGCAGCTTGCACAGGGGTTCTAATGAAAAACTGTTTTTT.

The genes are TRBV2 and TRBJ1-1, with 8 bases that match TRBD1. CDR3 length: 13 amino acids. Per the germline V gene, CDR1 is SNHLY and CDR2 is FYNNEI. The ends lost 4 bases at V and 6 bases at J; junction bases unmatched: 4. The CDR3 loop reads CASSAQGAAEAFF. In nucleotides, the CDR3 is TGTGCCAGCAGTGCGCAGGGGGCCGCTGAAGCTTTCTTT.

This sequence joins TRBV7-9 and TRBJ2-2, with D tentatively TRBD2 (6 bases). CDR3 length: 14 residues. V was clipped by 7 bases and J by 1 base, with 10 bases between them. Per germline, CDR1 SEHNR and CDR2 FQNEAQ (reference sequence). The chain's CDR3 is CASTLGGNTGELFF. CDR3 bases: TGTGCCAGCACCCTCGGGGGGAACACCGGGGAGCTGTTTTTT.

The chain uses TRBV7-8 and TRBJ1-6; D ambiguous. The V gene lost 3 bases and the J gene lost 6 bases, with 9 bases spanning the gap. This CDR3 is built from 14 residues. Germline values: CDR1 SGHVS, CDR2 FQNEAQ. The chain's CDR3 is CASSFAPGNSPLHF. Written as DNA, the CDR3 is TGTGCCAGCAGCTTCGCCCCGGGTAATTCACCCCTCCACTTT.

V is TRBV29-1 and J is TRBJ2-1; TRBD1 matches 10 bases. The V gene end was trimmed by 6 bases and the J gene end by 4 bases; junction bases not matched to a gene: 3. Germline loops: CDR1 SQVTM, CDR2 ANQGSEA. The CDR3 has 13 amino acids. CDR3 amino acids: CSVTGGGYNEQFF. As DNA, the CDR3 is TGCAGCGTGACAGGGGGCGGGTACAATGAGCAGTTCTTC.

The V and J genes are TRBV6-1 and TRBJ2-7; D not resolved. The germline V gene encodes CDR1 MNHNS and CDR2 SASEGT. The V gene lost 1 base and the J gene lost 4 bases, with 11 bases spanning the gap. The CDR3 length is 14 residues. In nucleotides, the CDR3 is TGTGCCAGCAGTGAAGGGCACAGTCTATACGAGCAGTACTTC. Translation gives CASSEGHSLYEQYF.

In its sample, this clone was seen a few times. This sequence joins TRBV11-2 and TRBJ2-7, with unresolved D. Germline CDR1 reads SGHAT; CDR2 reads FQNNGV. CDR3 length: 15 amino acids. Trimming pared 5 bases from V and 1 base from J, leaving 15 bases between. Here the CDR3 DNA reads TGTGCCAGCAGCACCTCTCGGGTTGAGTCCTACGAGCAGTACTTC. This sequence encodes CASSTSRVESYEQYF.

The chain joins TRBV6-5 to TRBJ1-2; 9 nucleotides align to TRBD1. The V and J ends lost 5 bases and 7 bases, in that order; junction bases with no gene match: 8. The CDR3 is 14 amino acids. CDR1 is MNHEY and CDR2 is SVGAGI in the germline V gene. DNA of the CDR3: TGTGCCAGCAGTGCAGGACAGGGGAACGGTGGCTACACCTTC. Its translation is CASSAGQGNGGYTF.

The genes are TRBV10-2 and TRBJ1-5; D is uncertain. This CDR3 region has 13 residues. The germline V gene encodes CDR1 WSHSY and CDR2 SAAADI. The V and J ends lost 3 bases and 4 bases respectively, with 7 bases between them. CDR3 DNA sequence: TGCGCCAGCAGTGAATTCGGGAATCAGCCCCAGCATTTT. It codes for CASSEFGNQPQHF.

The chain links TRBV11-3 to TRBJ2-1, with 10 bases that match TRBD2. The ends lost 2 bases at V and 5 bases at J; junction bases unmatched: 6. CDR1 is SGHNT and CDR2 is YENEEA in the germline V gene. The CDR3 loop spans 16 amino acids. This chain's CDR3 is CASSLRSGGANNEQFF. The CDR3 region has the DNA TGTGCCAGCAGCTTACGAAGCGGGGGGGCAAACAATGAGCAGTTCTTC.

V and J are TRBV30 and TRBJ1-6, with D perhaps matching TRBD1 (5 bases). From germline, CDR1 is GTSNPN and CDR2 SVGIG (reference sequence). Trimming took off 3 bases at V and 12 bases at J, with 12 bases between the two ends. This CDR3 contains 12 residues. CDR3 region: CAWSGTSQPLHF. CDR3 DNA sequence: TGTGCCTGGAGCGGGACTTCTCAACCCCTCCACTTT.

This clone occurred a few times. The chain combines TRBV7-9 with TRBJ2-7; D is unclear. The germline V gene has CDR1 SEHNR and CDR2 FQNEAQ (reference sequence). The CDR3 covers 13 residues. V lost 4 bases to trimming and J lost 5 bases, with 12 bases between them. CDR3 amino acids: CASSSPRNDEQYF. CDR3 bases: TGTGCCAGCAGCTCTCCTAGGAATGACGAGCAGTACTTC.